This is a list of T cell receptor beta chains from one sample in a study of OX40 agonist ivuxolimab in advanced cancers. Repertoires were generated with immunoSEQ multiplex PCR, while TCRdb's copy carries only in-frame clones and drops some. Of under 60,000 clones in the sample, roughly 91% were seen once. The sequencing used CD4+ or CD8+ T cells sorted from blood, collected in a trial of the OX40 agonist ivuxolimab. Receptors originate from an adult with an advanced solid tumor such as melanoma, head and neck, liver or kidney cancer. CDR3s include the opening cysteine and the closing phenylalanine or tryptophan. A D gene is named only where the DNA matches it firmly. Clone size is stated in some rows and not others, as once, few, many or a class when expanded.

.,TRBV27,TRBJ1-2,.,CASRTGGLGYTF,TGTGCCAGCAGGACCGGGGGGCTTGGCTACACCTTC
TRBD1,TRBV2,TRBJ2-2,once,CASRFLLSGTVNEAANTGELFF,TGTGCCAGCAGATTCTTGCTATCCGGGACAGTCAATGAAGCTGCGAACACCGGGGAGCTGTTTTTT
.,TRBV4-1,TRBJ2-7,.,CASSQDMAGSSYEQYF,TGCGCCAGCAGCCAAGATATGGCAGGGAGCTCCTACGAGCAGTACTTC
.,TRBV30,TRBJ1-1,.,CAWSVVGGEAFF,TGTGCCTGGAGTGTAGTCGGGGGTGAAGCTTTCTTT
.,TRBV29-1,TRBJ2-3,.,CSVDRLAPDTQYF,TGCAGCGTTGATCGTCTAGCGCCAGATACGCAGTATTTT
.,TRBV9,TRBJ1-1,.,CASSVGWGTSAEAFF,TGTGCCAGCAGCGTAGGGTGGGGGACAAGCGCTGAAGCTTTCTTT
TRBD1,TRBV11-2,TRBJ2-7,.,CASSFGTEDYEQYF,TGTGCCAGCAGCTTCGGGACAGAGGACTACGAGCAGTACTTC
TRBD1,TRBV5-6,TRBJ2-1,.,CASSFDPGQGPYNEQFF,TGTGCCAGCAGCTTTGATCCGGGACAGGGGCCTTACAATGAGCAGTTCTTC
TRBD1,TRBV27,TRBJ1-1,.,CASSPGQGIGTEAFF,TGTGCCAGCAGCCCGGGACAGGGGATTGGTACTGAAGCTTTCTTT
TRBD1,TRBV7-9,TRBJ1-2,.,CASSSGQPLIPNRLYGYTF,TGTGCCAGCAGCTCGGGACAGCCGCTGATACCCAACCGACTCTATGGCTACACCTTC
TRBD1,TRBV7-9,TRBJ1-4,once,CASSATGGNEKLFF,TGTGCCAGCAGCGCGACAGGGGGAAATGAAAAACTGTTTTTT
.,TRBV7-2,TRBJ1-5,.,CASSLAFFGQINQPQHF,TGTGCCAGCAGCTTAGCGTTTTTCGGACAGATCAATCAGCCCCAGCATTTT
.,TRBV28,TRBJ1-2,.,CASSLAGINGYTF,TGTGCCAGCAGTTTGGCGGGGATCAATGGCTACACCTTC
.,TRBV4-1,TRBJ1-5,.,CASSQGMGADQPQHF,TGCGCCAGCAGTCAAGGGATGGGAGCGGATCAGCCCCAGCATTTT
.,TRBV4-1,TRBJ1-2,medium-sized,CASSQDLTNYGYTF,TGCGCCAGCAGCCAAGACCTCACTAACTATGGCTACACCTTC
.,TRBV27,TRBJ2-7,.,CASSAGRPYEQYF,TGTGCCAGCAGTGCTGGACGTCCCTACGAGCAGTACTTC
.,TRBV7-6,TRBJ2-5,.,CASRWGARETQYF,TGTGCCAGCAGGTGGGGGGCTAGAGAGACCCAGTACTTC
.,TRBV5-6,TRBJ2-3,.,CASSSRTFLVTDTQYF,TGTGCCAGCAGCTCCCGGACATTCTTGGTAACAGATACGCAGTATTTT
.,TRBV10-1,TRBJ2-4,.,CASSEAEDTNLAKNIQYF,TGCGCCAGCAGTGAAGCGGAGGACACAAATCTAGCCAAAAACATTCAGTACTTC
.,TRBV9,TRBJ2-2,.,CASSVTGELFF,TGTGCCAGCAGCGTTACCGGGGAGCTGTTTTTT
.,TRBV7-3,TRBJ2-3,.,CASSLGGALPDTQYF,TGTGCCAGCAGCTTAGGGGGTGCGTTACCAGATACGCAGTATTTT
TRBD1,TRBV7-7,TRBJ1-1,.,CAIQAQGATEAFF,TGTGCCATACAAGCCCAGGGGGCCACTGAAGCTTTCTTT
.,TRBV27,TRBJ2-2,.,CASYGYTGELFF,TGTGCCAGCTATGGATACACCGGGGAGCTGTTTTTT
.,TRBV27,TRBJ2-1,once,CASSFPSSYNEQFF,TGTGCCAGCAGTTTCCCGAGCTCCTACAATGAGCAGTTCTTC
.,TRBV4-2,TRBJ2-7,.,CASSQVTRGGSYEQYF,TGTGCCAGCAGCCAAGTTACGAGGGGGGGATCCTACGAGCAGTACTTC
.,TRBV5-8,TRBJ2-2,.,CASSFDLSGTGELFF,TGTGCCAGCAGCTTCGACTTAAGCGGGACCGGGGAGCTGTTTTTT
.,TRBV27,TRBJ2-1,.,CASSTRDFNNEQFF,TGTGCCAGCAGTACCCGGGACTTCAACAATGAGCAGTTCTTC
.,TRBV15,TRBJ2-7,.,CATSREKDPRSYEQYF,TGTGCCACCAGCAGAGAAAAGGACCCTAGGTCCTACGAGCAGTACTTC
.,TRBV10-3,TRBJ2-7,.,CASKGSYEQYF,TGTGCCAGCAAGGGCTCCTACGAGCAGTACTTC
TRBD2,TRBV6-1,TRBJ2-1,.,CASSEWWASGLNNEQFF,TGTGCCAGCAGTGAATGGTGGGCTAGCGGACTTAACAATGAGCAGTTCTTC
TRBD1,TRBV19,TRBJ1-2,.,CASNTGGDGYTF,TGTGCCAGTAATACAGGGGGAGATGGCTACACCTTC
.,TRBV19,TRBJ1-1,.,CASSMNTNTEAFF,TGTGCCAGTAGTATGAACACGAACACTGAAGCTTTCTTT